This T cell receptor (beta chain) originates from a study of blood T cells in healthy people across ages. Donors were healthy Caucasian individuals from Russia aged about 6 to 100. The CDR3 has 15 residues. V lost 5 bases to trimming and J lost 0 bases, with 10 bases between them. Germline CDR1 SEHNR, CDR2 FQNEAQ (reference sequence). A second PCR of about 6 to 12 cycles used a sample-barcoded 5' primer and a J-beta primer mix. TCRdb independently ran MiXCR on the 5' RACE reads; one entry per CDR3 protein. The table shows about 640,000 distinct CDR3 sequences, with approximately 50% occurring only once.

The sample consisted of blood. The chain recombines TRBV7-9 with TRBJ1-4, with unresolved D. The source is a man aged 60 to 75 in good health. The CDR3, as DNA: TGTGCCAGCAGCAAGGGTCGTGCAACTAATGAAAAACTGTTTTTT. Translation gives CASSKGRATNEKLFF.